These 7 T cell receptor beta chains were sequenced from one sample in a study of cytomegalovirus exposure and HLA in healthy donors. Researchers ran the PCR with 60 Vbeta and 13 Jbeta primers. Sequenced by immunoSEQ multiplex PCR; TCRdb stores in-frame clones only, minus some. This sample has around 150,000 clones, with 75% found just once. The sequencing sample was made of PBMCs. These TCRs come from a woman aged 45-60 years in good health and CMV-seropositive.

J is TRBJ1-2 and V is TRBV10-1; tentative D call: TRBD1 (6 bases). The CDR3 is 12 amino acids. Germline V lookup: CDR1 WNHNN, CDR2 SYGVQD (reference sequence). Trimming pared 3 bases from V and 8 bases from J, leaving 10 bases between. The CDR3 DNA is TGCGCCAGCAGTGACCAGGACAGAGGCTACACCTTC. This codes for CASSDQDRGYTF.

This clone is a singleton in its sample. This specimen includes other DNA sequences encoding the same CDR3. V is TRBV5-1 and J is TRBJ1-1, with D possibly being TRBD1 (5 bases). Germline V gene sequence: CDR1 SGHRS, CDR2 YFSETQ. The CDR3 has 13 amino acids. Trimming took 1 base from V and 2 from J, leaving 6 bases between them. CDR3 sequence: CASSLTGNTEAFF. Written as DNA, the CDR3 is TGCGCCAGCAGCTTGACAGGAAACACTGAAGCTTTCTTT.

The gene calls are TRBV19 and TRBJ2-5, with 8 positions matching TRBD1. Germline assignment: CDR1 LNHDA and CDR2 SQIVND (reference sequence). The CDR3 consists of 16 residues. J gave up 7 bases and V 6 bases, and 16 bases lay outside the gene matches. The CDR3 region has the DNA TGTGCCAGTAGCAATTCCGCTACAGGGGGTAGGGTGACCCAGTACTTC. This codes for CASSNSATGGRVTQYF. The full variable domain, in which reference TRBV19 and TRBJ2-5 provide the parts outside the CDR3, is DGGITQSPKYLFRKEGQNVTLSCEQNLNHDAMYWYRQDPGQGLRLIYYSQIVNDFQKGDIAEGYSVSREKKESFPLTVTSAQKNPTAFYLCASSNSATGGRVTQYFGPGTRLLVL.

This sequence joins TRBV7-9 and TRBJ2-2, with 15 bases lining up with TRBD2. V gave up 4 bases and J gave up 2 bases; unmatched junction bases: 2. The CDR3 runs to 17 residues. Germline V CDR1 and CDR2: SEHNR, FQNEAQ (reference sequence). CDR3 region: CASSWGLAGGNTGELFF. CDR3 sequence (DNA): TGTGCCAGCAGCTGGGGACTAGCGGGGGGAAACACCGGGGAGCTGTTTTTT.

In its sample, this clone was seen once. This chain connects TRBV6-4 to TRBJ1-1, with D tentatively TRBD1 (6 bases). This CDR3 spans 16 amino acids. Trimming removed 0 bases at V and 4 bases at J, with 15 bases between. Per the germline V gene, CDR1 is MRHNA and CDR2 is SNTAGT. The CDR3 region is CASSDSFTRGTTEAFF. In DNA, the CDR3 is TGTGCCAGCAGTGACTCGTTTACGAGGGGGACCACTGAAGCTTTCTTT.

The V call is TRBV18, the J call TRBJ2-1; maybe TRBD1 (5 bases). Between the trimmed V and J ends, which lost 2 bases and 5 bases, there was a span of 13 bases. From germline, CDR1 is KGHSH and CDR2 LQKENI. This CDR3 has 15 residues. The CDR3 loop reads CASSPGAAKDNEQFF. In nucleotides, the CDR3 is TGTGCCAGCTCACCAGGGGCTGCGAAGGACAATGAGCAGTTCTTC.

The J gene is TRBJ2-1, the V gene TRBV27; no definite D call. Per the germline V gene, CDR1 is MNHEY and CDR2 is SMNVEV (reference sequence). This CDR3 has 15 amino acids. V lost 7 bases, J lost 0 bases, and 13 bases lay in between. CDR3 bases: TGTGCCAGCAACCGTCGCCTGAGCTCCTACAATGAGCAGTTCTTC. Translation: CASNRRLSSYNEQFF.